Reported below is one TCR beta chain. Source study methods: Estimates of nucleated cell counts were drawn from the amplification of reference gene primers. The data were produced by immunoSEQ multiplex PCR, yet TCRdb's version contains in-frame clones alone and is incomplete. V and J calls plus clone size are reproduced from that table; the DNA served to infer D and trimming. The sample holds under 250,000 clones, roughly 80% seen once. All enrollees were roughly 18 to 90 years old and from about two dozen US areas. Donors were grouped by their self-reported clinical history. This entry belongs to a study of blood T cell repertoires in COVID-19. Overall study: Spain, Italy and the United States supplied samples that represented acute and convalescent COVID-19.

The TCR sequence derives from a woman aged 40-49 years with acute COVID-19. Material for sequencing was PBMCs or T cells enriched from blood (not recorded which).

The CDR3: CASQPAGGNYGYTF. In nucleotides, the CDR3 is TGTGCCTCCCAGCCCGCTGGGGGGAACTATGGCTACACCTTC. The V gene is TRBV10-3, the J gene TRBJ1-2; maybe TRBD1 (5 bases). In germline, CDR1 is ENHRY, CDR2 SYGVKD. V dropped 11 bases and J dropped 2 bases, with 18 bases sitting between them. This CDR3 has 14 amino acids.